This TCR beta chain originates from a study of vaccination effects on CD4 cells after COVID-19. Expansion of antigen-specific CD4+ T cells with viral peptide pools was carried out by the ViraFEST assay before sequencing. The culture ran for roughly ten days, and then CD4+ T cells were isolated. Each person got two doses of an mRNA SARS-CoV-2 vaccine, BNT162b2 or mRNA-1273. No vaccinee had earlier SARS-CoV-2 infection, and nucleocapsid antibodies were negative. IL-2 medium took the place of half the medium on both days 3 and 7. Findings and caveats of the study: Early post-infection timepoints were missing from the study, which also had few convalescent patients.

About this clone: The antigen is not known.

Assay: immunoSEQ multiplex PCR; the TCRdb copy retains only in-frame clones and omits some. Of over 14,000 clones listed, around 70% are singletons. The clonotype originates from a human donor who received a COVID-19 vaccine. The material sequenced was CD4+ T cells from PBMCs cultured with SARS-CoV-2 spike peptides, taken after COVID-19 vaccination.

In nucleotides, the CDR3 is TGTGCCAGCAGCACCCAGGGGGGGGCGAACAATCAGCCCCAGCATTTT. It encodes CASSTQGGANNQPQHF. The V gene is TRBV5-4, the J gene TRBJ1-5; 7 nucleotides align to TRBD1. The germline gives CDR1 SGHNT, CDR2 YYREEE (reference sequence). There are 16 residues in the CDR3. The V gene end was trimmed by 4 bases and the J gene end by 3 bases; junction bases not matched to a gene: 10. Full variable domain (outside the CDR3, taken from reference TRBV5-4 and TRBJ1-5): ETGVTQSPTHLIKTRGQQVTLRCSSQSGHNTVSWYQQALGQGPQFIFQYYREEENGRGNFPPRFSGLQFPNYSSELNVNALELDDSALYLCASSTQGGANNQPQHFGDGTRLSIL.